Described below is a single TCR beta chain sequence and its context. The data derive from a study of cytomegalovirus exposure and HLA in healthy donors. PCR involved 60 Vbeta and 13 Jbeta primers. The repertoire was sequenced with immunoSEQ multiplex PCR; TCRdb's copy has only in-frame clones and lacks some. Counted here are some 200,000 clones, about two thirds occurring once; the ten biggest clones make up less than 3%. The germline gives CDR1 MNHNS, CDR2 SASEGT. Losses at the gene ends were 8 bases for V and 6 bases for J; bases not matched to a gene: 8. The CDR3 runs to 14 residues. This rearrangement joins TRBV6-1 to TRBJ2-1, with 9 nucleotides matching TRBD2. The source material was PBMCs. The sequence was collected from a man between 35 and 55 years old in good health and CMV-seropositive. CDR3 sequence reads: CASLPGGGGNEQFF. The CDR3, as DNA: TGTGCCAGCCTCCCCGGCGGGGGGGGCAATGAGCAGTTCTTC.